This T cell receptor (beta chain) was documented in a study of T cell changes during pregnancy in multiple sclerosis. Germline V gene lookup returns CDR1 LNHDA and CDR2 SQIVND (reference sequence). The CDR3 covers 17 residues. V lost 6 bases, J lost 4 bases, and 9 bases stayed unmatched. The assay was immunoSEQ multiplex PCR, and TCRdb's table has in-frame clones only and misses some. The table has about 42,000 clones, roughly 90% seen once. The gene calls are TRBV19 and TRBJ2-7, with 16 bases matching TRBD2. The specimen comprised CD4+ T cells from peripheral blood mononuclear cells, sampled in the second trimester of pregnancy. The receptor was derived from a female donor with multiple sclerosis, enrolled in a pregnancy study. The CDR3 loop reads CASRSTGTSGRVYEQYF. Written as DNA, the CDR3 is TGTGCCAGTAGATCGACAGGGACTAGCGGGAGGGTTTACGAGCAGTACTTC.